Presented here are 17 T cell receptor beta chains from one specimen sequenced in a study of early T cells in non-severe SARS-CoV-2 infection. TCRdb passed the 5' RACE reads through MiXCR, listing each CDR3 protein once. The top ten clones hold 11% of a sample with 25,000 to 30,000 distinct CDR3 sequences, 5% of them seen once. Sequenced input: whole blood. These receptors originate from an adult who was a healthcare worker with PCR-confirmed SARS-CoV-2 infection or an uninfected control (not recorded which).

This clonotype was detected ten times or more. CDR3 residues: CSARTGVSTGELFF. The CDR3 nucleotides read TGCAGTGCCCGGACAGGGGTTAGCACCGGGGAGCTGTTTTTT. The chain joins TRBV20-1 to TRBJ2-2; 9 nucleotides match TRBD1. The ends lost 6 bases at V and 4 bases at J; junction bases unmatched: 6. The germline gives CDR1 DFQATT, CDR2 SNEGSKA (reference sequence). This CDR3 spans 14 amino acids.

This chain connects TRBV3-1 to TRBJ2-5; 12 positions match TRBD2. Germline V gene sequence: CDR1 LGHDT, CDR2 YNNKEL (reference sequence). V lost 6 bases to trimming and J lost 1 base; unmatched junction nucleotides: 0. The CDR3 covers 14 residues. CDR3 loop: CASRLAGGQETQYF. CDR3 DNA sequence: TGTGCCAGCAGACTAGCGGGGGGCCAAGAGACCCAGTACTTC.

This clonotype was counted at least ten times. This chain joins TRBV20-1 and TRBJ2-1; the D gene could be TRBD1 or TRBD2 (5 bases each). This CDR3 comprises 14 residues. V lost 1 base to trimming and J lost 12 bases, with 19 bases between them. Germline CDR1 DFQATT, CDR2 SNEGSKA (reference sequence). CDR3 nucleotide sequence: TGCAGTGCTAGAGGATGGGGCGCGGACTTTGGGCAGTTCTTC. This codes for CSARGWGADFGQFF.

This clonotype was recorded many times. DNA of the CDR3: TGTGCCAGCAGCTTAGATCGGGTCGAGCAGTACTTC. Amino acids: CASSLDRVEQYF. The chain uses TRBV11-2 and TRBJ2-7, with D unresolved. Germline V gene data show CDR1 as SGHAT and CDR2 as FQNNGV. The V end was cut by 0 bases, the J end by 6 bases, with 6 bases between. The CDR3 is 12 residues long.

This clonotype came up once. This sequence may be a read error, since a much larger clone differs from it by one base. The chain joins TRBV6-5 to TRBJ2-7; TRBD2 agrees at 7 bases. This CDR3 comprises 15 residues. Per germline, CDR1 MNHEY and CDR2 SVGAGI. The CDR3 DNA sequence: TGTGCCAGCAGTTACTCGGCTAGCGGATACTACGAGCAGAACTTC. The encoded protein is CASSYSASGYYEQNF.

This clonotype was counted ten times or more. This chain connects TRBV11-2 to TRBJ1-2, with D tentatively TRBD1 (6 bases). The CDR3 is 13 residues long. The V gene's germline CDR1 is SGHAT and CDR2 FQNNGV. V was shortened by 1 base and J by 9 bases, with 12 bases between the two germline ends. CDR3 amino acids: CASSLVGAPRYTF. DNA for the CDR3: TGTGCCAGCAGCTTAGTGGGGGCCCCTCGCTACACCTTC.

This clonotype has ten or more counts. The chain combines TRBV20-1 with TRBJ2-1, with 9 bases fitting TRBD2. V lost 3 bases and J lost 3; bases outside the gene matches: 3. Germline V lookup: CDR1 DFQATT, CDR2 SNEGSKA (reference sequence). CDR3 length equals 14 residues. The CDR3: CSASLAGDYNEQFF. Written as DNA, the CDR3 is TGCAGTGCTAGCTTAGCGGGAGACTACAATGAGCAGTTCTTC.

Many counts were recorded for this clonotype. V gene TRBV20-1 combines with J gene TRBJ2-1; 7 nucleotides line up with TRBD2. The CDR3 spans 11 residues. V shed 2 bases, J shed 12 bases, and the junction held 4 bases outside the gene matches. Germline lookup yields CDR1 DFQATT and CDR2 SNEGSKA (reference sequence). CDR3 sequence (DNA): TGCAGTGCTAGACTAGCGGACCCGCAGTTCTTC. Protein: CSARLADPQFF.

The rearrangement joins TRBV20-1 to TRBJ2-1; D is undetermined. CDR3 length: 12 amino acids. From germline, CDR1 is DFQATT and CDR2 SNEGSKA (reference sequence). V was trimmed by 3 bases and J by 8 bases, leaving 11 bases between them. The CDR3 DNA reads as TGCAGTGCTAGTGGCGTCTCAGATGAGCAGTTCTTC. Translation: CSASGVSDEQFF.

This clonotype was detected many times. V gene TRBV4-2 combines with J gene TRBJ2-7, with 10 bases identical to TRBD2. The CDR3 is made up of 17 amino acids. The V segment lost 0 bases and the J segment 5 bases; nucleotides outside the gene matches: 10. The V gene's germline CDR1 is LGHNA and CDR2 YNFKEQ. The CDR3 here is CASSQDPVASGSHEQYF. The CDR3 coding sequence is TGTGCCAGCAGCCAAGATCCGGTGGCTAGCGGGAGCCACGAGCAGTACTTC.

This clonotype was counted ten times or more. The CDR3 reads CASSLAASYNSPLHF. The CDR3 coding sequence is TGTGCCAGCAGCTTGGCCGCCTCCTATAATTCACCCCTCCACTTT. This chain links TRBV7-9 with TRBJ1-6; D gene uncertain. Germline loops: CDR1 SEHNR, CDR2 FQNEAQ (reference sequence). Trimming took 3 bases from V and 0 from J, leaving 6 bases between them. This CDR3 has 15 amino acids. Full variable domain (rest looked up from reference TRBV7-9 and TRBJ1-6): DTGVSQNPRHKITKRGQNVTFRCDPISEHNRLYWYRQTLGQGPEFLTYFQNEAQLEKSRLLSDRFSAERPKGSFSTLEIQRTEQGDSAMYLCASSLAASYNSPLHFGNGTRLTVT.

This clonotype was counted many times. The chain has TRBV7-8 and TRBJ2-6; no definite D call. This CDR3 spans 13 amino acids. V lost 5 bases and J 5 bases, leaving 7 bases between the germline ends. Germline V gene lookup returns CDR1 SGHVS and CDR2 FQNEAQ. CDR3 nucleotides: TGTGCCAGCAGCCTTACTTGGGCCAACGTCCTGACTTTC. As protein: CASSLTWANVLTF.

This clonotype was seen many times. This rearrangement joins TRBV11-2 to TRBJ2-3; no definite D call. V lost 3 bases, J lost 6 bases, and 7 bases lay in between. This CDR3 contains 12 residues. Germline lookup yields CDR1 SGHAT and CDR2 FQNNGV. The CDR3 protein is CASSFQADTQYF. CDR3 bases: TGTGCCAGCAGCTTCCAGGCGGATACGCAGTATTTT. Complete variable domain (other parts from reference TRBV11-2 and TRBJ2-3): EAGVAQSPRYKIIEKRQSVAFWCNPISGHATLYWYQQILGQGPKLLIQFQNNGVVDDSQLPKDRFSAERLKGVDSTLKIQPAKLEDSAVYLCASSFQADTQYFGPGTRLTVL.

This clonotype showed up just a few times. The V gene is TRBV18, the J gene TRBJ2-7; 9 positions agree with TRBD1. The J segment lost 2 bases and the V segment lost 4 bases, leaving 9 bases of the junction unmatched. The V gene's germline CDR1 is KGHSH and CDR2 LQKENI. The CDR3 is 16 amino acids. CDR3 DNA sequence: TGTGCCAGCTCACTAAATCCCGGGACAGGGACCTACGAGCAGTACTTC. This encodes CASSLNPGTGTYEQYF.

In this sample, this clonotype turned up many times. This chain joins TRBV21-1 and TRBJ1-6. TRBV21-1 has pseudogene status. The CDR3 runs 15 residues. The CDR3 bases are TGTGCCAGCAGCAATCAACCGAGAGATAATTCACCCCTCCACTTT. This translates into CASSNQPRDNSPLHF.

Notes on this clonotype: A much larger clone differs by one base, so this may be a read error. V usage is TRBV5-4 and J usage is TRBJ1-6; no clear D gene. Germline CDR1 SGHNT, CDR2 YYREEE (reference sequence). The CDR3 consists of 13 residues. CDR3 region: CASGLYQYSPLHF. The CDR3 bases are TGTGCCAGCGGCTTGTACCAGTATTCACCCCTCCACTTT.

The J gene is TRBJ2-3, the V gene TRBV24-1, with D possibly being TRBD2 (5 bases). V dropped 6 bases and J dropped 2 bases, with 14 bases sitting between them. This CDR3 has 15 amino acids. Germline CDR1 is KGHDR and CDR2 is SFDVKD. The CDR3 region has the DNA TGTGCCACCAGTCCCGCCGGGAAGTCCACAGATACGCAGTATTTT. The encoded protein is CATSPAGKSTDTQYF.